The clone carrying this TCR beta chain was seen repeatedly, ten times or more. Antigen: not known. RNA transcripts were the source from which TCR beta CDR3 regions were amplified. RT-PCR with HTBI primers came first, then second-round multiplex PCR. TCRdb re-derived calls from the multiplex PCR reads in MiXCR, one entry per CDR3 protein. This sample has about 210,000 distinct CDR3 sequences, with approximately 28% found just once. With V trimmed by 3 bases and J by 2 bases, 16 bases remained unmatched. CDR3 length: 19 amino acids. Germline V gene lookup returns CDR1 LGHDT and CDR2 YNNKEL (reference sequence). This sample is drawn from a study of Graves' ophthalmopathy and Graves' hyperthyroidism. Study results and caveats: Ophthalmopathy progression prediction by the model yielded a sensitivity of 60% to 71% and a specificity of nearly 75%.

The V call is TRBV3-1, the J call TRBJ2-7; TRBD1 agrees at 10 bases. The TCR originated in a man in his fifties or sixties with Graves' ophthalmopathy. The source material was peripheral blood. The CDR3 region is CASSHYGTGVREAPYEQYF. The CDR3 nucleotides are TGTGCCAGCAGCCATTACGGGACAGGGGTTCGGGAGGCTCCCTACGAGCAGTACTTC.